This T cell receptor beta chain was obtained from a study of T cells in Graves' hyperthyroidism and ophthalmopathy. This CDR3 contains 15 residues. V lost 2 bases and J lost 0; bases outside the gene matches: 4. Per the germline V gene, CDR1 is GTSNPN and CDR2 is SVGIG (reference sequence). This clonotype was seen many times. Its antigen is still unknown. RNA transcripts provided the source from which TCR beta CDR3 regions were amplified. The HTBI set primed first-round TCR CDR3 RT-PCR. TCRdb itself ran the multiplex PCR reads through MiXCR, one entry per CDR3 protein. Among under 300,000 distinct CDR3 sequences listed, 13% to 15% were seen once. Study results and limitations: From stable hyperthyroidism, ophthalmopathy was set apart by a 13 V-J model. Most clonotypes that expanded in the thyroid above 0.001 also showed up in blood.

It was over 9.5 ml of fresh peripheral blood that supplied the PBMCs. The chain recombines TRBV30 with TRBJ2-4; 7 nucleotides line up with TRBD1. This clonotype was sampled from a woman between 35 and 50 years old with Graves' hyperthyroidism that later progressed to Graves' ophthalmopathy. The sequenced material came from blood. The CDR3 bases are TGTGCCTGGAGTTGGGACAGTCTAGCCAAAAACATTCAGTACTTC. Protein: CAWSWDSLAKNIQYF.